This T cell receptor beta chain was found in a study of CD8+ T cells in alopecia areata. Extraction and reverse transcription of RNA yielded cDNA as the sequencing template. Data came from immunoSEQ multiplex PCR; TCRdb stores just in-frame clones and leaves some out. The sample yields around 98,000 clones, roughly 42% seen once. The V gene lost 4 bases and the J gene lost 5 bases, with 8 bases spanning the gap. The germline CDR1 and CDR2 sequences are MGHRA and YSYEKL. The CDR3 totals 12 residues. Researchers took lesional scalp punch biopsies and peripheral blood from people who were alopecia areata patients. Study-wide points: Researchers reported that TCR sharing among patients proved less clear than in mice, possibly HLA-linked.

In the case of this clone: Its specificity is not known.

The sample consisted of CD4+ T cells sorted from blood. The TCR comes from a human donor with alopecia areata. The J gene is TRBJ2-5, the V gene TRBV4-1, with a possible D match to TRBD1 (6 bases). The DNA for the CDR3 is TGCGCCAGCAGCCGAGGACAGGAGACCCAGTACTTC. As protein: CASSRGQETQYF.